The subject of this entry is one TCR beta chain. No cognate antigen has been identified for it. No base quality information exists; no much larger clone differs at one position. The library came from PCR. At the Johns Hopkins FTIC core, DNA from the cultured CD4+ T cells underwent TCR sequencing with the Oncomine TCR Beta short-read assay. Genomic DNA was extracted from the cultured CD4+ T cells with the QIAamp micro DNA kit. Oncomine TCR Beta libraries from cultured CD4+ T cells were pooled with unique dual indexes and sequenced on an Illumina iSeq 100. The authors processed their data as follows. Non-productive sequences were removed, and CDR3s not starting with C, not ending with F or W, or shorter than 7 amino acids were discarded. Antigen-specific clonotypes were identified using the MANAFEST web application through comparison of peptide-stimulated wells with reference and other culture wells. An FDR below 0.05, an odds ratio above 5, and a productive frequency above 0.1% in at least two of three replicate wells were required for clones to be considered positive. Cross-reactive clonotypes were defined as significantly expanded in both SARS-CoV-2 spike wells and at least one common cold coronavirus spike condition. Using R version 3.6.1, CDR3 homology was evaluated through Levenshtein distances (stringdist) along with unrooted phylogenetic trees (ape). Using fastp at Q25 and MiXCR, TCRdb reprocessed the public reads and kept productive beta chains. Records with the same CDR3 protein are collapsed into one entry carrying the most frequent genes and DNA. Clone size and V and J calls follow TCRdb, not the original study. For this sample there are tens of thousands of distinct CDR3 sequences; approximately 56% appear just once. The ten largest clones capture 7% to 9.5% of the sample.

The sample's treatment or condition label, in plain terms: 10-day PBMC culture with coronavirus spike peptide pools or control peptides (ViraFEST assay). The ViraFEST assay, used in the study, expanded antigen-specific T cells with peptide pools and then identified the expanded clonotypes through TCR sequencing. Positive SARS-CoV-2 PCR tests in the convalescent patients dated from March to December 2020, before Alpha, Beta and Delta variants emerged in the United States. PBMCs were cultured at under 2.5 million per well in IMDM supplemented with approximately 5.4% human AB serum and 9 to 10 IU/ml IL-2, with about 11 ug/ml peptide pools added. On days 3 and 7, half of the culture medium was replaced with fresh IL-2-containing medium. Once the cells had been in culture for over nine days, the EasySep CD4+ T cell isolation kit was used to isolate CD4+ T cells by negative selection. PBMCs were separated from whole blood using Ficoll-Paque Plus gradient centrifugation and then either used fresh or cryopreserved at -140C. Each culture condition was generally run in triplicate wells.

The entry originates in a study of vaccination and CD4 T cells after COVID-19 (dated by TCRdb to the early 2020s). Background for the entire study: Every convalescent patient had a positive nasal swab PCR test for SARS-CoV-2, with mild disease in 8 to 10 patients and severe disease in one. The convalescent cohort comprised six males and four females, including two Hispanic individuals, seven Caucasians, two Asians and one multiracial person. Each participant got two doses of either the Pfizer-BioNTech BNT162b2 vaccine (n=8) or the Moderna mRNA-1273 vaccine (n=2). Post-COVID blood samples from convalescent patients were collected a median of around 100 days after diagnosis, with a range of 35 to 161 days. Post-vaccine blood samples were collected a median of approximately 72 days after the second vaccine dose, ranging from 14 to 241 days. The cultures were stimulated with overlapping spike peptide pools from SARS-CoV-2 and from the common cold coronaviruses HCoV-NL63, HCoV-OC43 and HCoV-229E. In control cultures, a CEFX viral epitope pool was used as positive control, an HIV-1 Nef peptide pool was used as negative control, or no peptide was added. The spike-specific CD4+ TCR repertoire was compared before and after mRNA vaccination in ten to eleven COVID-19 convalescent patients and a handful of infection-naive healthy vaccine recipients.

Results the study describes overall, beyond this receptor: An increase in the median number of SARS-CoV-2-reactive clonotypes from 21 after infection to 35 to 40 after vaccination was observed, but the change was not found to be significant. The study included relatively few convalescent patients and did not analyze early timepoints after natural infection. Among convalescent patients, a median roughly 90% of the SARS-CoV-2-reactive clones seen after vaccination appeared only after vaccination, which suggests priming specific to the vaccine. Of the vaccine-specific clones in convalescent patients, 304 of 307, or nearly all, reacted only to SARS-CoV-2 spike and did not cross-react with common cold coronaviruses.

Trimming removed 0 bases from V and 2 bases from J, leaving 9 bases between the germline ends. Its CDR3 holds 14 amino acids, cysteine through phenylalanine. Only the CDR3 DNA stays, 42 bases, in frame from base 1. The germline V gene (reference sequence) yields SGHNT for CDR1 and YYREEE for CDR2. This clonotype was sampled from a human donor who had recovered from COVID-19. The sample taken for sequencing was CD4+ T cells from blood, cultured in vitro. The V gene is TRBV5-4 and the J gene is TRBJ2-7; a confident D gene designation cannot be given. For the CDR3, the sequence is CASSLDSGTYEQYF. The sequenced DNA is TGTGCCAGCAGCTTGGATTCTGGGACCTACGAGCAGTACTTC.